The 10 T cell receptor beta chains in this list originate from one sample, sequenced in a study of cytomegalovirus exposure and HLA in healthy donors. The primer mix had 60 Vbeta and 13 Jbeta primers. Sequencing used immunoSEQ multiplex PCR; TCRdb keeps in-frame clones, though not all of them. The sample yields roughly 60,000 clones, roughly 77% seen once. The specimen sequenced was PBMCs. These receptors were collected from a woman aged 40-49 years in good health and CMV-seropositive.

Only one count was recorded for this clone. This rearrangement joins TRBV5-4 to TRBJ2-5; 7 nucleotides align to TRBD2. Germline V gene data show CDR1 as SGHNT and CDR2 as YYREEE (reference sequence). J was trimmed by 5 bases and V by 4 bases; bases with no gene match: 11. This CDR3 comprises 15 residues. The CDR3 coding sequence is TGTGCCAGCAGCCCAAAAGCTGGGGGAGGGGAGACCCAGTACTTC. Translated, it gives CASSPKAGGGETQYF.

The V and J genes are TRBV19 and TRBJ1-1; 7 nucleotides align to TRBD1. The CDR3 spans 14 residues. From germline, CDR1 is LNHDA and CDR2 SQIVND (reference sequence). The junction had 2 bases not matched to a gene; V was cut back by 3 bases and J by 1 base. The CDR3 DNA follows: TGTGCCAGTAGTATTGGGGACAGGAACACTGAAGCTTTCTTT. Residues: CASSIGDRNTEAFF.

The chain links TRBV2 to TRBJ2-3; D not resolved. Germline V gene sequence: CDR1 SNHLY, CDR2 FYNNEI. V gave up 8 bases and J gave up 6 bases, with 12 bases separating them. The CDR3 is made up of 12 amino acids. This CDR3 reads CASLARSDTQYF. CDR3 in DNA: TGTGCCAGCCTGGCCCGTAGCGATACGCAGTATTTT.

The J gene is TRBJ2-2, the V gene TRBV6-4; 10 positions agree with TRBD1. J was trimmed by 6 bases and V by 0 bases; bases with no gene match: 1. This CDR3 is built from 15 residues. Germline CDR1 is MRHNA and CDR2 is SNTAGT. The CDR3 DNA reads TGTGCCAGCAGTGACTCTGGACAGGGGGCCGGGGAGCTGTTTTTT. Encoded protein: CASSDSGQGAGELFF.

This clone was observed a handful of times. The chain links TRBV7-7 to TRBJ2-1; 13 nucleotides match TRBD2. There are 16 residues in the CDR3. In germline, CDR1 is SSHAT, CDR2 FNYEAQ (reference sequence). V was clipped by 5 bases and J by 6 bases; unmatched bases: 7. The CDR3 bases are TGTGCCAGCAGCCAAGGACTAGCGGGGGCCCTCAATGAGCAGTTCTTC. Translated: CASSQGLAGALNEQFF.

V usage is TRBV5-1 and J usage is TRBJ2-3, with TRBD2 matching 7 bases. J lost 5 bases, V lost 4 bases, and 10 bases had no gene match. Germline CDR1 and CDR2: SGHRS and YFSETQ. This CDR3 is built from 15 residues. The CDR3 sequence is CASSPMGGVGDTQYF. CDR3 coding DNA: TGCGCCAGCAGCCCCATGGGGGGGGTGGGAGATACGCAGTATTTT.

The chain joins TRBV30 to TRBJ2-3, with a tentative D call TRBD2 (6 bases). The germline gives CDR1 GTSNPN, CDR2 SVGIG (reference sequence). The CDR3 totals 14 residues. Trimming removed 5 bases from V and 2 bases from J, with 14 bases in between. The CDR3 reads CAWGPSGHTDTQYF. CDR3 nucleotides: TGTGCCTGGGGCCCGAGCGGGCACACAGATACGCAGTATTTT.

This chain joins TRBV28 and TRBJ2-1; D is possibly TRBD1 (6 bases). This CDR3 has 15 residues. CDR1 is MDHEN, CDR2 SYDVKM, per germline. With 4 bases removed from V and 5 bases from J, the gap between germline ends came to 15 bases. The chain's CDR3 is CASSSSGTPNNEQFF. The CDR3 DNA follows: TGTGCCAGCAGTTCTTCCGGGACACCCAACAATGAGCAGTTCTTC.

The chain links TRBV30 to TRBJ2-1; D is perhaps TRBD2 (6 bases). The CDR3 loop spans 12 amino acids. V lost 0 bases and J 7 bases, leaving 7 bases between the germline ends. Looked up from germline, CDR1 is GTSNPN and CDR2 is SVGIG (reference sequence). Here the CDR3 reads CAWSVRGNEQFF. The CDR3 DNA is TGTGCCTGGAGTGTTCGGGGGAATGAGCAGTTCTTC. The full variable domain, in which reference TRBV30 and TRBJ2-1 provide the parts outside the CDR3, is SQTIHQWPATLVQPVGSPLSLECTVEGTSNPNLYWYRQAAGRGLQLLFYSVGIGQISSEVPQNLSASRPQDRQFILSSKKLLLSDSGFYLCAWSVRGNEQFFGPGTRLTVL.

CDR3 coding DNA: TGTGCCAGCTCACCACGAACGACAGGGGGCCTGTCCTACGAGCAGTACTTC. Its protein is CASSPRTTGGLSYEQYF. This rearrangement joins TRBV18 to TRBJ2-7; TRBD1 matches 10 bases. The trim removed 1 base at V and 1 base at J, leaving 7 bases unmatched. This CDR3 is 17 amino acids long. Germline-derived CDR1 and CDR2 are KGHSH and LQKENI.